This TCR beta chain stems from a study of identical twins. Study results and limitations: It was out-of-frame TCR alpha sharing in monozygotic twins that models underestimated.

This clonotype was observed a handful of times. Antigen unknown. V lost 3 bases and J lost 1, with 12 bases in between. CDR1 is SQVTM and CDR2 is ANQGSEA in the germline V gene. This CDR3 contains 14 residues. TCRdb reanalysed the 5' RACE reads using MiXCR and keeps one entry per CDR3 protein. In the table there are 700,000 or so distinct CDR3 sequences, 8.5% to 9% of which are singletons. All donors comprised healthy Caucasians. These same data were also listed under a study on yellow fever vaccine responses in identical twins. That source notes: On the reported evidence, twins' vaccine T cell responses seemed partly convergent and partly personalized.

The sequenced sample was PBMCs. This receptor was obtained from a woman aged 18-29 years in good health. The chain has TRBV29-1 and TRBJ1-1; a possible D gene is TRBD1 (6 bases). The CDR3 spells CSVEGAGENTEAFF. The DNA for the CDR3 is TGCAGCGTTGAGGGGGCAGGGGAGAACACTGAAGCTTTCTTT.